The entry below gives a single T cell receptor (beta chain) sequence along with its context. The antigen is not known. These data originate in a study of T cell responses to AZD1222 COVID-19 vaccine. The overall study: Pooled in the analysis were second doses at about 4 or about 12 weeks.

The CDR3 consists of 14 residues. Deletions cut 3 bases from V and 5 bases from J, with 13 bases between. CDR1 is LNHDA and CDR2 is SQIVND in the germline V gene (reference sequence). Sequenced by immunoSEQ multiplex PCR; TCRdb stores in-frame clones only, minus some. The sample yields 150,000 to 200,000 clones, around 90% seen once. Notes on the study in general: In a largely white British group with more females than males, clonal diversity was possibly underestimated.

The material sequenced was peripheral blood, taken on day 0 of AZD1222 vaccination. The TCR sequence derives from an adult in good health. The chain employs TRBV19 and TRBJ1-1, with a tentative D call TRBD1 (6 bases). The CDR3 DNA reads TGTGCCAGTAGTATCGTGGGGGCGCGAACTGAAGCTTTCTTT. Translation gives CASSIVGARTEAFF. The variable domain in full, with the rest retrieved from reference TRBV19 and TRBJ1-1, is DGGITQSPKYLFRKEGQNVTLSCEQNLNHDAMYWYRQDPGQGLRLIYYSQIVNDFQKGDIAEGYSVSREKKESFPLTVTSAQKNPTAFYLCASSIVGARTEAFFGQGTRLTVV.